The entry below describes one TCR beta chain. No cognate antigen has been identified for it. Per-base qualities were not stored, and no clone one base away is much larger. The immunoSEQ Assay, a bias-controlled multiplex PCR, was used to amplify TCRbeta CDR3 regions from genomic DNA. On the study's bioinformatics: Nucleated cell counts per sample were estimated from amplification of reference gene primers within the assay. To quantify the absolute abundance of each unique TCRbeta CDR3 rearrangement, sequence reads were collapsed and filtered. For each sample, productive Simpson clonality was calculated by taking the square root of Simpson's diversity index across productive rearrangements. The source is immuneACCESS, and TCRdb retained only in-frame sequences with V and J called. Part of the clones is not carried over; for the studies checked, unresolved V genes explain less than half of this, and the remainder is unexplained. V, J and clone size reflect that table, while D and trimming were determined from the DNA. In all, the sample holds 95,000 to 150,000 clones, and 86% of those were seen once. Around 4.2% of the sample comes from the top ten.

The data stem from a study of blood T cell repertoires in COVID-19 (dated by TCRdb to the early 2020s). About the study as a whole: Collaborator samples came from the United States, Italy and Spain and covered acute and convalescent phases of COVID-19. The prospective study material was composed of cDNA or gDNA derived from T cells, B-cell-depleted T cells, or PBMCs. Subjects who had been exposed to COVID-19, were actively infected with it, or had recovered from it provided the deeply sampled blood TCRbeta repertoires that made up the dataset. The repertoires were released in a freely available public database intended as a resource for research on the immune response to SARS-CoV-2. The samples were drawn from two sources: the first 160 participants of the ongoing ImmuneRACE study, and about 1,300 subjects contributed by 6 global collaborators. A de-identified subject ID, COVID-19 status, age in years and sex were almost always included in the sample metadata. Where available, HLA class I and class II types were obtained from metadata supplied by the sample provider rather than from assay-based typing. Study-wide conclusions, independent of this receptor: Clinical and demographic metadata were provided uncurated, with the amount varying by source and participant.

Collaborating institutions collected whole blood in K2EDTA tubes following their own protocols. Collaborator samples were shipped for TCRbeta analysis as frozen whole blood, isolated PBMCs, or DNA extracted from either sample type. The V and J ends are trimmed by 3 bases and 7 bases, leaving 18 bases between them. The CDR3 runs 16 residues from the cysteine to the phenylalanine. Just the 48-base CDR3 DNA is kept, in frame starting at base 1. Via the germline V gene, CDR1 is KGHDR and CDR2 SFDVKD. The sequencing input was peripheral blood. The V and J genes are TRBV24-1 and TRBJ2-1; the D region possibly corresponds to TRBD2 (6 bases align). The TCR originated in a middle-aged man with acute or convalescent COVID-19. The CDR3 protein: CATSDPAAGRLNEQFF. In nucleotides, the sequence is TGTGCCACCAGTGATCCAGCCGCGGGGAGACTAAATGAGCAGTTCTTC.